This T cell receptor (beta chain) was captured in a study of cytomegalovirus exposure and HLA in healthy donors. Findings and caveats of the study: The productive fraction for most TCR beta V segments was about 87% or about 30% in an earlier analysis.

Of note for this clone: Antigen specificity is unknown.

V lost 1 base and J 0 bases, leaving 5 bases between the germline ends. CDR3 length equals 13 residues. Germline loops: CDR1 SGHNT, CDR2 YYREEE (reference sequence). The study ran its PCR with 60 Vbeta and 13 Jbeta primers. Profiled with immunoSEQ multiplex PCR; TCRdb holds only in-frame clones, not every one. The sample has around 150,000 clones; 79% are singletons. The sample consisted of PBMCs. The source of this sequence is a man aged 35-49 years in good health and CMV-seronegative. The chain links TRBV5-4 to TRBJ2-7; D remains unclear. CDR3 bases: TGTGCCAGCAGCTTGACTAACTCCTACGAGCAGTACTTC. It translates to CASSLTNSYEQYF.